This T cell receptor beta chain stems from a study of blood T cell repertoires in COVID-19. Produced via immunoSEQ multiplex PCR; TCRdb's table is partial and in-frame only. The data show approximately 480,000 clones, with about 90% seen just once and about 0.65% held by the top ten. Germline loops: CDR1 SGHVS, CDR2 FQNEAQ. The ends lost 2 bases at V and 0 bases at J; junction bases unmatched: 4. The CDR3 is 16 amino acids. This TCR derives from a woman between 18 and 29 years old who had recovered from COVID-19. This rearrangement joins TRBV7-8 to TRBJ1-3; TRBD1 aligns across 7 bases. Material for sequencing was PBMCs or T cells enriched from blood (not recorded which). This chain's CDR3 is CASSLKWDSSGNTIYF. The CDR3 coding sequence is TGTGCCAGCAGCTTAAAATGGGACAGCTCTGGAAACACCATATATTTT. Combining the CDR3 with reference TRBV7-8 and TRBJ1-3 gives the whole variable domain GAGVSQSPRYKVAKRGQDVALRCDPISGHVSLFWYQQALGQGPEFLTYFQNEAQLDKSGLPSDRFFAERPEGSVSTLKIQRTQQEDSAVYLCASSLKWDSSGNTIYFGEGSWLTVV.